The present T cell receptor (beta chain) was sequenced within a study of OX40 agonist ivuxolimab in advanced cancers. Study context: Patient treatment consisted of intravenous ivuxolimab administration every 2 weeks at 0.01 to 10 mg/kg.

Germline V gene data show CDR1 as SQVTM and CDR2 as ANQGSEA. The V and J ends lost 7 bases and 4 bases, in that order; junction bases with no gene match: 4. The CDR3 runs to 14 residues. Clones were sequenced by immunoSEQ multiplex PCR, and TCRdb holds only the in-frame ones, with some missing. This table holds tens of thousands of clones, approximately 90% found once. Material: CD4+ or CD8+ T cells sorted from blood, obtained in a trial of the OX40 agonist ivuxolimab. The chain recombines TRBV29-1 with TRBJ1-6, with 10 bases matching TRBD1. The sequence derives from an adult with an advanced solid tumor such as melanoma, head and neck, liver or kidney cancer. CDR3 sequence: CSARTGGYNSPLHF. The CDR3 region has the DNA TGCAGCGCCAGGACAGGGGGGTATAATTCACCCCTCCACTTT.